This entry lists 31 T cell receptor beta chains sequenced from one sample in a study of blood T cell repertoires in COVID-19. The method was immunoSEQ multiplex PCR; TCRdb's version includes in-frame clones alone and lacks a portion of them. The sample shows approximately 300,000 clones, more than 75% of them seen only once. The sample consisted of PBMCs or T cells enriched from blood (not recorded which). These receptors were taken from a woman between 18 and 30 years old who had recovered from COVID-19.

CDR3 region: CASSPSWPGETQYF. CDR3 in DNA: TGCGCCAGCAGCCCCTCGTGGCCGGGGGAGACCCAGTACTTC. The genes are TRBV4-1 and TRBJ2-5; a weak D match, TRBD2 (5 bases). V lost 4 bases and J 5 bases, leaving 14 bases between the germline ends. Germline CDR1 is MGHRA and CDR2 is YSYEKL. The CDR3 has 14 amino acids.

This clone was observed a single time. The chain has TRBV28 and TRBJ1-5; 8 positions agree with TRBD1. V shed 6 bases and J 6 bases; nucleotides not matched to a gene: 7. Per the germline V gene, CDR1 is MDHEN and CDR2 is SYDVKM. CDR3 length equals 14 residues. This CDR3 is CASRITGGGQPQHF. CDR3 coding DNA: TGTGCCAGCAGAATTACAGGGGGTGGTCAGCCCCAGCATTTT.

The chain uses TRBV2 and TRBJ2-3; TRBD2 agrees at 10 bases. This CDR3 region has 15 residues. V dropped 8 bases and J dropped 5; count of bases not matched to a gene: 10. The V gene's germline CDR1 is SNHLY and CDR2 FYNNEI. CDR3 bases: TGTGCCAGCGGAAGCGGGGGGGGCCCTGAAGATACGCAGTATTTT. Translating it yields CASGSGGGPEDTQYF.

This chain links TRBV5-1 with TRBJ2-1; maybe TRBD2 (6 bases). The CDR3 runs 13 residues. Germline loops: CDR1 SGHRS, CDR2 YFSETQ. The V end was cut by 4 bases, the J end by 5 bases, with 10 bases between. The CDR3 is CASSRLDNNEQFF. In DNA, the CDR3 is TGCGCCAGCAGCCGACTAGATAACAATGAGCAGTTCTTC.

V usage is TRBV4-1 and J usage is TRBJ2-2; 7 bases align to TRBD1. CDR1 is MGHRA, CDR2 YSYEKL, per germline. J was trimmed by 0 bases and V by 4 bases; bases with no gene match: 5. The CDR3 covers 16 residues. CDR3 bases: TGCGCCAGCAGCCCAAGGGGGACAGCGAACACCGGGGAGCTGTTTTTT. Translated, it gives CASSPRGTANTGELFF.

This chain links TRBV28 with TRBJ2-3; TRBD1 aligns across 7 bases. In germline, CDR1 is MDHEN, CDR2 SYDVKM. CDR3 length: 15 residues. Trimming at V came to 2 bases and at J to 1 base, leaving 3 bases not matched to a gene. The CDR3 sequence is CASSLRGPGTDTQYF. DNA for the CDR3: TGTGCCAGCAGTTTAAGGGGGCCCGGCACAGATACGCAGTATTTT.

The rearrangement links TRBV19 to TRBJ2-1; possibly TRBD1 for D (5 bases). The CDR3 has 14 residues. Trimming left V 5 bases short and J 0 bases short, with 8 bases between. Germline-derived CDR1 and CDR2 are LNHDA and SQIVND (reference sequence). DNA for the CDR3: TGTGCCAGTAGTCAGGGAAGCTCCTACAATGAGCAGTTCTTC. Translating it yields CASSQGSSYNEQFF.

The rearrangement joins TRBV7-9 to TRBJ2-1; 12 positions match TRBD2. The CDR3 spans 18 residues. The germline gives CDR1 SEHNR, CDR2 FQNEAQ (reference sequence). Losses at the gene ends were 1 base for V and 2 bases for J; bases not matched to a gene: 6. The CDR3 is CASSLGTSGIGTYNEQFF. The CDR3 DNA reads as TGTGCCAGCAGCTTAGGGACTAGCGGGATCGGCACCTACAATGAGCAGTTCTTC.

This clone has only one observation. CDR3 DNA sequence: TGTGCCAGCAGCTTAGATGGGAGCGCGGGGAGCTCCTACAATGAGCAGTTCTTC. Amino acids: CASSLDGSAGSSYNEQFF. The chain couples TRBV7-9 to TRBJ2-1; D possibly corresponds to TRBD2 (6 bases). The CDR3 runs to 18 residues. Between the trimmed V and J ends, which lost 1 base and 0 bases, there was a span of 16 bases. Per the germline V gene, CDR1 is SEHNR and CDR2 is FQNEAQ (reference sequence).

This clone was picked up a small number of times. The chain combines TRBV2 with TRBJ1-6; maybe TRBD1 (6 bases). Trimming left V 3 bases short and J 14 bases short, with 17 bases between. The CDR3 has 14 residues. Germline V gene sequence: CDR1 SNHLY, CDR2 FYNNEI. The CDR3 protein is CASSEQGPPWALHF. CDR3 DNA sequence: TGTGCCAGCAGTGAGCAGGGGCCGCCTTGGGCCCTCCACTTT.

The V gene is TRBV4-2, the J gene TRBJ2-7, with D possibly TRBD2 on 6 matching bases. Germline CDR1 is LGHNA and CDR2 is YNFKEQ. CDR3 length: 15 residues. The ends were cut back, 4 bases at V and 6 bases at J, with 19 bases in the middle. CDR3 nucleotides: TGTGCCAGCAGCCCGGGGAGCGGGCTTGCTGGCGAGCAGTACTTC. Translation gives CASSPGSGLAGEQYF.

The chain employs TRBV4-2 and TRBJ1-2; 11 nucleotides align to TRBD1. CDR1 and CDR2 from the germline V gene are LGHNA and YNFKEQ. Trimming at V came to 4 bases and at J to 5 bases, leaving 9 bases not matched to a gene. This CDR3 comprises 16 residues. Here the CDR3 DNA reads TGTGCCAGCAGCCGGAACACCGGGACAGGGGGATATGGCTACACCTTC. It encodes CASSRNTGTGGYGYTF.

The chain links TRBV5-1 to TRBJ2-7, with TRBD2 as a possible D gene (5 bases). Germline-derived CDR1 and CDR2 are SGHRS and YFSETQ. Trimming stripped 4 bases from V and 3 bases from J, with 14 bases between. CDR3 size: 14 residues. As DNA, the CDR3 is TGCGCCAGCAGCCTGGACTTATTCCTCTACGAGCAGTACTTC. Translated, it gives CASSLDLFLYEQYF.

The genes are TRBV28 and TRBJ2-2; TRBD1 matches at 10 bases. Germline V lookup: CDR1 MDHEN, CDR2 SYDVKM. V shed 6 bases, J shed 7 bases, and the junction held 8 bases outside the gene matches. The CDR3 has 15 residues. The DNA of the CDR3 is TGTGCCAGCAGGCGTAGCGGACAGGGGGTCGGGGAGCTGTTTTTT. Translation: CASRRSGQGVGELFF.

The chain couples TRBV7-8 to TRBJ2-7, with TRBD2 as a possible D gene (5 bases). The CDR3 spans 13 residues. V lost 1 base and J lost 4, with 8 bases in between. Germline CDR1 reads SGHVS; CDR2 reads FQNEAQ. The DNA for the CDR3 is TGTGCCAGCAGCTTAGAGAGGGAATACGAGCAGTACTTC. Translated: CASSLEREYEQYF.

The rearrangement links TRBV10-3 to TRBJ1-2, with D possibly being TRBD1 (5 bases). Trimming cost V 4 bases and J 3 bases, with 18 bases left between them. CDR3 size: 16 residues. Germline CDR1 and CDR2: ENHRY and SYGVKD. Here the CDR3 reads CAISAGATREYYGYTF. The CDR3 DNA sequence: TGTGCCATCAGTGCTGGGGCAACTCGCGAGTACTATGGCTACACCTTC.

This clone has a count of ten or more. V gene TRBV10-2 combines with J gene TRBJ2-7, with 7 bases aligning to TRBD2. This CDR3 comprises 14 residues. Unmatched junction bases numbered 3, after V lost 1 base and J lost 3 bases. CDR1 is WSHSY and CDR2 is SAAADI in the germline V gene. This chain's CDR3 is CASSELASGYEQYF. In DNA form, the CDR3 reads TGCGCCAGCAGTGAGTTGGCTAGCGGCTACGAGCAGTACTTC.

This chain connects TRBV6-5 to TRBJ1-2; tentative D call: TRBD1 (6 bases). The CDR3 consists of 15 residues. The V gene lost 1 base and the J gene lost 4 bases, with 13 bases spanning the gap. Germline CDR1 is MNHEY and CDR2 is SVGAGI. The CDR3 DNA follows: TGTGCCAGCAGTTACTATAACGGACAGCTCTATGGCTACACCTTC. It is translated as CASSYYNGQLYGYTF.

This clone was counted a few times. This CDR3 is CASSLDWLQGSYTF. In DNA form, the CDR3 reads TGTGCCAGCAGCTTGGACTGGCTACAGGGATCATACACCTTC. This chain links TRBV11-2 with TRBJ1-2; tentatively, D is TRBD1 (6 bases). This CDR3 is 14 amino acids long. Germline-derived CDR1 and CDR2 are SGHAT and FQNNGV. Trimming took 3 bases from V and 11 from J, leaving 19 bases between them.

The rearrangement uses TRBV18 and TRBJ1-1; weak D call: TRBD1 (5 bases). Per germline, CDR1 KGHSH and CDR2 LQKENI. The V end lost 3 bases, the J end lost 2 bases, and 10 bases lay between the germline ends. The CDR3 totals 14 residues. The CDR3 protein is CASSPGQTNTEAFF. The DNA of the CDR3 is TGTGCCAGCTCACCGGGGCAGACAAACACTGAAGCTTTCTTT.

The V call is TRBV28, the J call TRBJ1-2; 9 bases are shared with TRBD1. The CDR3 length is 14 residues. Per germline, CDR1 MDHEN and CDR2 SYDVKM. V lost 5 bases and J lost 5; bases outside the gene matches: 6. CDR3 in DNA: TGTGCCAGCAGTCCTACCGGGACAGGGTATGGCTACACCTTC. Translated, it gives CASSPTGTGYGYTF.

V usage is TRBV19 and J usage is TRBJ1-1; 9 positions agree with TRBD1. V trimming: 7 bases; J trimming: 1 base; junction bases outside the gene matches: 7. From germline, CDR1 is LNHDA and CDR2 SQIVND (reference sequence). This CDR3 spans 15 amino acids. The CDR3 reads CASNPGDRANTEAFF. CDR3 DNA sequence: TGTGCCAGTAACCCCGGGGACAGGGCGAACACTGAAGCTTTCTTT.

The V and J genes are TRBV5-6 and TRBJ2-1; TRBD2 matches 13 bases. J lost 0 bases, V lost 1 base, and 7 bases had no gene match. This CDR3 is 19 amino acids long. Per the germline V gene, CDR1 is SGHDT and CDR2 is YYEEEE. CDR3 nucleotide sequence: TGTGCCAGCAGCTTGAGGACTAGCGGGAGAGGGAGCTCCTACAATGAGCAGTTCTTC. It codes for CASSLRTSGRGSSYNEQFF.

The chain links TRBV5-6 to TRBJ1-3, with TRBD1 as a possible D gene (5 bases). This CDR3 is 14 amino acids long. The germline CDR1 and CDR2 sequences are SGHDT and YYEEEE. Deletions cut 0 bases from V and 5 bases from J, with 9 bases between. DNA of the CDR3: TGTGCCAGCAGCTTGGTATCAGGGAGAAACACCATATATTTT. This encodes CASSLVSGRNTIYF.

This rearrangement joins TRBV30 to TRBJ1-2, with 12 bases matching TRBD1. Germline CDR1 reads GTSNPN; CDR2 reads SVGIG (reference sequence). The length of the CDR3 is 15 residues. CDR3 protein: CARQPGQGAAEGYTF. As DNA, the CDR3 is TGTGCTCGCCAACCGGGACAGGGGGCGGCGGAAGGCTACACCTTC.

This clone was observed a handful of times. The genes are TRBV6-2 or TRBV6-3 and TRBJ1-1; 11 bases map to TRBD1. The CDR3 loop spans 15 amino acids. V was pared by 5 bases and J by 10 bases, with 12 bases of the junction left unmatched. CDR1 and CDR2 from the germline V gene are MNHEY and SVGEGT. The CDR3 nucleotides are TGTGCCAGCAGTCCCGCGGGACAGGGGGTCCAGGGAGCTTTCTTT. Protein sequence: CASSPAGQGVQGAFF.

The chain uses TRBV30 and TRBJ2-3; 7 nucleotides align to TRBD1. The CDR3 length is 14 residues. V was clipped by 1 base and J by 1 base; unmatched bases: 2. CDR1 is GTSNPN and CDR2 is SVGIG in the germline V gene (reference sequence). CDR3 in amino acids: CAWSGGQGTDTQYF. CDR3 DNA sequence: TGTGCCTGGAGTGGTGGACAGGGCACAGATACGCAGTATTTT.

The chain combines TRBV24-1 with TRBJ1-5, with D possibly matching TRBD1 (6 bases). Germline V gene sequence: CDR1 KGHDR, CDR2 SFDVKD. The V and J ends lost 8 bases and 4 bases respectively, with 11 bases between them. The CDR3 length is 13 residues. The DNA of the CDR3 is TGTGCCACCAACCGGACAGCTAATCAGCCCCAGCATTTT. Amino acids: CATNRTANQPQHF.

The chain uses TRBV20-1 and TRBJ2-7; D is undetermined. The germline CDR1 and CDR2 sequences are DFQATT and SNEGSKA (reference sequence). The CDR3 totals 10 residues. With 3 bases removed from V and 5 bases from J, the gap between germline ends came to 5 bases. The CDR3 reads CSASEDEQYF. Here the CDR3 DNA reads TGCAGTGCTAGCGAGGACGAGCAGTACTTC.

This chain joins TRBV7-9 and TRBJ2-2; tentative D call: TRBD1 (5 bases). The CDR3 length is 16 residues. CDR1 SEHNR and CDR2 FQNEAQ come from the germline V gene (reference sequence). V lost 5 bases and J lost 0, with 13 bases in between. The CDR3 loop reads CASSGATASNTGELFF. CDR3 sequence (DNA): TGTGCCAGCAGCGGCGCGACAGCTTCGAACACCGGGGAGCTGTTTTTT.

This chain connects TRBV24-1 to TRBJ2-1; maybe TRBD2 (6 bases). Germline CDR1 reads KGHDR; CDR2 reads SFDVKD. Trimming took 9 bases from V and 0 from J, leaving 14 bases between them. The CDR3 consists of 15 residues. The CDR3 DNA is TGTGCCACCTCGAAGGAGGGGAGCTCCTACAATGAGCAGTTCTTC. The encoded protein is CATSKEGSSYNEQFF.